The 32 T cell receptor beta chains below come from one sample, sequenced in a study of T-cell memory formation after mild COVID-19. TCRdb independently ran MiXCR on the 5' RACE reads; one entry per CDR3 protein. The data contain about 400,000 distinct CDR3 sequences, 20% to 30% of them singletons. The sample consisted of PBMCs or a T cell subset sorted from them (not recorded which). The receptors were gathered from an adult woman who had mild COVID-19 (a few samples of this study predate the infection). Cell type and time point are not known.

This clonotype has only a few counts. The chain has TRBV7-9 and TRBJ2-7; D is possibly TRBD1 (6 bases). Per the germline V gene, CDR1 is SEHNR and CDR2 is FQNEAQ (reference sequence). V lost 5 bases and J 2 bases, leaving 16 bases between the germline ends. The CDR3 has 15 residues. The CDR3 loop reads CASSASNRAAYEQYF. In DNA, the CDR3 is TGTGCCAGCAGCGCATCAAACAGGGCGGCCTACGAGCAGTACTTC. The full variable domain, with the rest looked up from reference TRBV7-9 and TRBJ2-7, is DTGVSQNPRHKITKRGQNVTFRCDPISEHNRLYWYRQTLGQGPEFLTYFQNEAQLEKSRLLSDRFSAERPKGSFSTLEIQRTEQGDSAMYLCASSASNRAAYEQYFGPGTRLTVT.

This clonotype showed up just a few times. The J gene is TRBJ2-1, the V gene TRBV7-2; TRBD2 agrees at 7 bases. The germline V gene encodes CDR1 SGHTA and CDR2 FQGNSA. The CDR3 length is 15 residues. Trimming removed 5 bases from V and 8 bases from J; junction bases left unmatched: 12. CDR3 coding DNA: TGTGCCAGCAGCGTAGGACGGACTAGACGTGATGAGCAGTTCTTC. It specifies CASSVGRTRRDEQFF.

The V call is TRBV12-3 or TRBV12-4, the J call TRBJ2-2; 8 positions agree with TRBD2. CDR3 size: 16 residues. V lost 3 bases to trimming and J lost 5 bases; unmatched junction nucleotides: 8. The CDR3 DNA is TGTGCCAGCAGTTTTTTCACTAGCGGACGGACCGGGGAGCTGTTTTTT. This sequence encodes CASSFFTSGRTGELFF.

This clonotype was seen a handful of times. The chain employs TRBV5-6 and TRBJ2-5; 12 bases match TRBD2. CDR3 length: 17 amino acids. Germline-derived CDR1 and CDR2 are SGHDT and YYEEEE. With V trimmed by 1 base and J by 4 bases, 8 bases remained unmatched. CDR3 nucleotides: TGTGCCAGCAGCTTGCTTGCTAGCGGGGGGGCCAGAGAGACCCAGTACTTC. This translates into CASSLLASGGARETQYF.

This clonotype has just a few counts. This chain connects TRBV3-1 to TRBJ2-1; D may be TRBD1 (5 bases). Per the germline V gene, CDR1 is LGHDT and CDR2 is YNNKEL (reference sequence). Trimming left V 2 bases short and J 7 bases short, with 9 bases between. This CDR3 spans 13 amino acids. The CDR3 DNA follows: TGTGCCAGCAGCCAAACCAGGGCTAATGAGCAGTTCTTC. It yields the protein CASSQTRANEQFF.

This clonotype was counted a few times. Its ends do not fully match the called genes, so a read error is possible. The V call is TRBV4-3, the J call TRBJ2-1, with TRBD2 matching 12 bases. Germline loops: CDR1 LGHNA, CDR2 YSLEER. The CDR3 spans 15 residues. The CDR3 bases are TGCGCCAGCAGCCAAGATCTAGCGGGAGGGCGCATAGCGGTCTTC. It codes for CASSQDLAGGRIAVF.

This chain links TRBV7-9 with TRBJ2-1; a possible D gene is TRBD1 (5 bases). The germline CDR1 and CDR2 sequences are SEHNR and FQNEAQ (reference sequence). The ends were cut back, 3 bases at V and 2 bases at J, with 11 bases in the middle. This CDR3 is 15 amino acids long. In DNA form, the CDR3 reads TGTGCCAGCAGCTTCCAGGGTCGAACCTACAATGAGCAGTTCTTC. Protein product: CASSFQGRTYNEQFF.

V usage is TRBV11-2 and J usage is TRBJ1-1; D not resolved. The germline gives CDR1 SGHAT, CDR2 FQNNGV. The CDR3 totals 14 residues. Trimming removed 5 bases at V and 0 bases at J, with 10 bases between. The CDR3 reads CASSPTTVNTEAFF. The CDR3 DNA reads as TGTGCCAGCAGCCCGACGACGGTGAACACTGAAGCTTTCTTT. Looking up the rest from reference TRBV11-2 and TRBJ1-1 gives the full variable domain: EAGVAQSPRYKIIEKRQSVAFWCNPISGHATLYWYQQILGQGPKLLIQFQNNGVVDDSQLPKDRFSAERLKGVDSTLKIQPAKLEDSAVYLCASSPTTVNTEAFFGQGTRLTVV.

In its sample, this clonotype was seen a few times. This rearrangement joins TRBV6-5 to TRBJ2-1, with a possible D match to TRBD2 (5 bases). Germline CDR1 is MNHEY and CDR2 is SVGAGI. This CDR3 spans 12 amino acids. The V and J ends lost 4 bases and 8 bases respectively, with 9 bases between them. The CDR3 nucleotides are TGTGCCAGCAGTTCGCCCGGGGATGAGCAGTTCTTC. Protein product: CASSSPGDEQFF.

The chain links TRBV12-3 or TRBV12-4 to TRBJ2-5, with a tentative D call TRBD2 (6 bases). Trimming stripped 8 bases from V and 5 bases from J, with 9 bases between. The CDR3 covers 11 residues. CDR3 protein: CASRRAETQYF. The CDR3 DNA sequence: TGTGCCAGCCGGAGGGCCGAGACCCAGTACTTC.

The sample holds a few counts of this clonotype. The chain has TRBV6-5 and TRBJ1-1, with 8 nucleotides matching TRBD1. This CDR3 has 12 residues. In germline, CDR1 is MNHEY, CDR2 SVGAGI. The CDR3 protein is CVSQGADTEAFF. For the CDR3, the DNA is TGTGTGAGCCAGGGGGCCGACACTGAAGCTTTCTTT.

The chain combines TRBV20-1 with TRBJ1-1; 11 bases match TRBD1. Germline assignment: CDR1 DFQATT and CDR2 SNEGSKA (reference sequence). V lost 1 base to trimming and J lost 8 bases; unmatched junction nucleotides: 0. The CDR3 length is 12 residues. The CDR3 DNA sequence: TGCAGTGCTAGAGGGGACAGGGGGGAAGCTTTCTTT. Translation: CSARGDRGEAFF.

The chain couples TRBV7-7 to TRBJ1-4; TRBD1 might be the D (5 bases). CDR3 length equals 15 residues. Germline-derived CDR1 and CDR2 are SSHAT and FNYEAQ (reference sequence). Deletions cut 5 bases from V and 0 bases from J, with 10 bases between. The CDR3 sequence: CASSRGTATNEKLFF. The CDR3 DNA sequence: TGTGCCAGCAGCCGGGGGACGGCAACTAATGAAAAACTGTTTTTT.

The chain recombines TRBV11-2 with TRBJ1-2; 9 positions agree with TRBD1. The V segment lost 5 bases and the J segment 2 bases; nucleotides outside the gene matches: 12. The CDR3 sequence is 17 residues long. Germline-derived CDR1 and CDR2 are SGHAT and FQNNGV. As DNA, the CDR3 is TGTGCCAGCAGCCGCTTGCCGGGACAGGGATTGAACTATGGCTACACCTTC. Amino acids: CASSRLPGQGLNYGYTF.

This clonotype was picked up a small number of times. The chain employs TRBV7-9 and TRBJ1-2, with D possibly TRBD1 on 5 matching bases. This CDR3 contains 14 residues. Between the trimmed V and J ends, which lost 5 bases and 8 bases, there was a span of 18 bases. Looked up from germline, CDR1 is SEHNR and CDR2 is FQNEAQ (reference sequence). The CDR3 nucleotides read TGTGCCAGCAGCCAGGACCCAGGGAAGGCCGGCTACACCTTC. It codes for CASSQDPGKAGYTF.

This clonotype was recorded a few times. The chain recombines TRBV24-1 with TRBJ2-5, with 8 bases matching TRBD2. The CDR3 contains 15 residues. Trimming cost V 7 bases and J 2 bases; bases outside gene matches: 8. The germline CDR1 and CDR2 sequences are KGHDR and SFDVKD. The CDR3 DNA reads TGTGCCACCAGCGGGGGGGTGGGTCGGCAAGAGACCCAGTACTTC. It translates to CATSGGVGRQETQYF.

This chain links TRBV20-1 with TRBJ1-5; tentative D call: TRBD1 (5 bases). V dropped 3 bases and J dropped 6 bases, with 15 bases sitting between them. Per the germline V gene, CDR1 is DFQATT and CDR2 is SNEGSKA (reference sequence). CDR3 size: 14 residues. DNA for the CDR3: TGCAGTGCTAGTGGCAGGGTTTATGGTCAGCCCCAGCATTTT. Translating it yields CSASGRVYGQPQHF.

The J gene is TRBJ1-3, the V gene TRBV12-3 or TRBV12-4; 10 nucleotides line up with TRBD1. The CDR3 is made up of 14 amino acids. With 6 bases clipped from V and 7 bases from J, the junction kept 6 bases outside the gene matches. CDR3: CASRPRDRGNTIYF. In DNA, the CDR3 is TGTGCCAGCAGACCCCGGGACAGGGGTAACACCATATATTTT.

This clonotype was recorded a few times. The chain carries TRBV18 and TRBJ2-7, with TRBD1 matching over 11 bases. V was clipped by 0 bases and J by 2 bases; unmatched bases: 6. The CDR3 sequence is 17 residues long. Germline loops: CDR1 KGHSH, CDR2 LQKENI. Written as DNA, the CDR3 is TGTGCCAGCTCACCACCCTCCGGGACAGGGGGACCCTACGAGCAGTACTTC. The encoded protein is CASSPPSGTGGPYEQYF.

This clonotype was detected only a few times. CDR3 DNA: TGTGCCAGCAGCTTAGTCGTGGACTACAATGAGCAGTTCTTC. It encodes CASSLVVDYNEQFF. V usage is TRBV7-2 and J usage is TRBJ2-1, with D unresolved. Germline V gene sequence: CDR1 SGHTA, CDR2 FQGNSA. Trimming took 1 base from V and 3 from J, leaving 7 bases between them. The CDR3 totals 14 residues.

This clonotype turned up a few times. The V and J genes are TRBV7-9 and TRBJ2-3, with TRBD1 as a possible D gene (6 bases). The CDR3 loop spans 14 amino acids. V lost 6 bases to trimming and J lost 6 bases, with 16 bases between them. Germline assignment: CDR1 SEHNR and CDR2 FQNEAQ (reference sequence). In DNA form, the CDR3 reads TGTGCCAGCAGTGGGACATTCGGATCGGATACGCAGTATTTT. This codes for CASSGTFGSDTQYF. Based on the CDR3 plus reference TRBV7-9 and TRBJ2-3, the full variable domain is DTGVSQNPRHKITKRGQNVTFRCDPISEHNRLYWYRQTLGQGPEFLTYFQNEAQLEKSRLLSDRFSAERPKGSFSTLEIQRTEQGDSAMYLCASSGTFGSDTQYFGPGTRLTVL.

The chain uses TRBV6-6 and TRBJ2-7, with D perhaps being TRBD1 or TRBD2 (6 bases each). Trimming took 2 bases from V and 7 from J, leaving 24 bases between them. CDR3 length equals 17 residues. Germline V gene lookup returns CDR1 MNHNY and CDR2 SVGAGI (reference sequence). The CDR3 is CASSYETRGRYTREQYF. The CDR3 DNA follows: TGTGCCAGCAGTTACGAGACTAGGGGGAGATATACGAGGGAGCAGTACTTC.

This chain connects TRBV6-5 to TRBJ2-3; TRBD2 might be the D (5 bases). V lost 2 bases to trimming and J lost 5 bases, with 11 bases between them. Per the germline V gene, CDR1 is MNHEY and CDR2 is SVGAGI. This CDR3 contains 14 residues. The CDR3 loop reads CASSYTRRGDTQYF. The CDR3 DNA reads as TGTGCCAGCAGTTACACGCGACGGGGAGATACGCAGTATTTT.

This clonotype was detected once. The V gene is TRBV7-9, the J gene TRBJ2-5, with D perhaps being TRBD1 or TRBD2 (5 bases each). CDR3 size: 15 residues. V was cut by 8 bases and J by 5 bases, with 21 bases left in between. Per germline, CDR1 SEHNR and CDR2 FQNEAQ (reference sequence). The DNA for the CDR3 is TGTGCCAGCCGCCAAGGGACCCGAATCGGGGAGACCCAGTACTTC. The encoded protein is CASRQGTRIGETQYF.

The table lists this clonotype with a few counts. The gene calls are TRBV6-6 and TRBJ2-7, with 9 bases that match TRBD2. This CDR3 is built from 17 residues. Trimming took 0 bases from V and 3 from J; bases not matched to a gene: 9. Per germline, CDR1 MNHNY and CDR2 SVGAGI (reference sequence). The CDR3 sequence is CASSYSSGLAGNYEQYF. The CDR3 DNA sequence: TGTGCCAGCAGTTACTCGTCGGGACTAGCAGGGAACTACGAGCAGTACTTC.

This clonotype was detected only a few times. The chain joins TRBV5-1 to TRBJ2-1; D uncertain. There are 14 residues in the CDR3. The V and J ends lost 1 base and 2 bases respectively, with 7 bases between them. Looked up from germline, CDR1 is SGHRS and CDR2 is YFSETQ. Here the CDR3 DNA reads TGCGCCAGCAGCTTGCGGCAGACCTACAATGAGCAGTTCTTC. This sequence encodes CASSLRQTYNEQFF.

The chain employs TRBV4-3 and TRBJ2-7; 7 bases are a match to TRBD2. This CDR3 has 13 amino acids. With 6 bases clipped from V and 4 bases from J, the junction kept 6 bases outside the gene matches. The germline V gene has CDR1 LGHNA and CDR2 YSLEER. CDR3 nucleotide sequence: TGCGCCAGCAGTGCGGGAGCCCATTACGAGCAGTACTTC. It codes for CASSAGAHYEQYF.

This clonotype was seen a handful of times. The chain joins TRBV3-1 to TRBJ1-6; 9 bases line up with TRBD1. This CDR3 is built from 15 residues. Trimming cost V 4 bases and J 13 bases; bases outside gene matches: 11. Germline V CDR1 and CDR2: LGHDT, YNNKEL (reference sequence). CDR3 DNA sequence: TGTGCCAGCAGCCCCCTGTGGACAGGGGAAAACCCCCTCCACTTT. Protein sequence: CASSPLWTGENPLHF.

This clonotype was detected only a few times. This rearrangement joins TRBV7-2 to TRBJ1-3; D may be TRBD1 (6 bases). The V gene lost 2 bases and the J gene lost 0 bases, with 11 bases spanning the gap. Germline loops: CDR1 SGHTA, CDR2 FQGNSA. This CDR3 contains 16 residues. The CDR3 DNA sequence: TGTGCCAGCAGCTTACAGGGGCTTAGCTCTGGAAACACCATATATTTT. Translating it yields CASSLQGLSSGNTIYF.

CDR3 bases: TGTGCCATCGAACCGGGACAGGGCCACGAGCAGTACTTC. Protein sequence: CAIEPGQGHEQYF. The chain employs TRBV10-3 and TRBJ2-7, with 9 bases that match TRBD1. V dropped 8 bases and J dropped 5; count of bases not matched to a gene: 7. From germline, CDR1 is ENHRY and CDR2 SYGVKD. The CDR3 has 13 residues.

This clonotype was found a few times. The junction differs from germline at one of its ends, possibly a read error. This chain links TRBV9 with TRBJ1-3; D remains unclear. Per the germline V gene, CDR1 is SGDLS and CDR2 is YYNGEE. The length of the CDR3 is 11 residues. The DNA for the CDR3 is TGCCCCCGCCCGAGTGGAAACACCATATATTTT. It is translated as CPRPSGNTIYF.

The chain joins TRBV7-9 to TRBJ2-3, with TRBD2 matching over 9 bases. From germline, CDR1 is SEHNR and CDR2 FQNEAQ (reference sequence). The CDR3 has 16 residues. With 5 bases clipped from V and 2 bases from J, the junction kept 8 bases outside the gene matches. The CDR3 nucleotides read TGTGCCAGCAGCGCACCCTTAGCGGGAGTCACAGATACGCAGTATTTT. It yields the protein CASSAPLAGVTDTQYF. The variable domain in full, with the rest retrieved from reference TRBV7-9 and TRBJ2-3, is DTGVSQNPRHKITKRGQNVTFRCDPISEHNRLYWYRQTLGQGPEFLTYFQNEAQLEKSRLLSDRFSAERPKGSFSTLEIQRTEQGDSAMYLCASSAPLAGVTDTQYFGPGTRLTVL.